Listed below are T cell receptor delta chains from one sample, sequenced in a study of gamma-delta chains in newborns, infants, children. TCRdb reanalysed the reads with CATT. Of 4,000 to 5,000 delta-chain clones in the sample, approximately 4.7% were seen once. Sequencing used blood. These receptors originate from a child who was a newborn, infant or young child, either healthy, febrile or measles-vaccinated (not recorded which). Each CDR3 is given without its conserved first and last residue.

V | CDR3
TRDV2 | ACGTPWRLTDKLI
TRDV2 | ACDPTGGPDSWDTRQMF
TRDV1 | ALGESQFPTDRIF
TRDV2 | ACDTVLGDSSSWDTRQMF
TRDV2 | ACDTLLGELTDKLI
TRDV1 | ALGGAFGVPLMLSYTDKLI
TRDV2 | ACDTVMTGGSSSWDTRQMF
TRDV2 | ACDTAGLGDTGSWDTRQMF
TRDV2 | ACDVLGDTESSWDTRQMF
TRDV2 | ACDTLGDTAQLF
TRDV2 | ACDTWTGGSWDTRQMF
TRDV2 | ACDSWGIPAAQLF
TRDV2 | ACDTVRAGGYTDKLI
TRDV3 | APLALPFGDTPYTDKLI
TRDV2 | ACDTAGGPVSSWDTRQMF
TRDV2 | ACDIPGDTTAQLF
TRDV1 | ALGEKGASGPGDMSDKLI
TRDV2 | ACDTGDLTAQLF
TRDV2 | ACDTVGGGIRRDTRQMF
TRDV2 | ACDRLLGDTRLTWDTRQTF
TRDV1 | ALGARHPPWGTHHKLI
TRDV2 | ACDNWGSSWDTRQMF